These 9 T cell receptor beta chains were all obtained from the same sample, sequenced in a study of control samples from healthy donors and cancer patients (dated by TCRdb to the early 2020s). Library prep was done by the immunoSEQ multiplex PCR assay. Held by TCRdb, this immuneACCESS table contains in-frame sequences only and omits some clones. Under half of the omission traces to an unresolved V gene where checked; the cause of the rest is unknown. The sample table lists roughly 180,000 clones, just over 90% of them with a count of one. The ten largest clones add up to over 3.5% of the sample. Sequencing used blood. These receptor sequences come from a woman aged 55-69 years in good health.

The DNA of the CDR3 is TGTGCCAGCAGACAGGGGTGGGACACTGAAGCTTTCTTT. Amino acids: CASRQGWDTEAFF. The rearrangement links TRBV6-5 to TRBJ1-1; 7 nucleotides agree with TRBD1. With V trimmed by 6 bases and J by 3 bases, 4 bases remained unmatched. The CDR3 extends over 13 amino acids. Germline CDR1 reads MNHEY; CDR2 reads SVGAGI.

V gene TRBV7-9 combines with J gene TRBJ2-5; no clear D. The CDR3 loop spans 14 amino acids. Germline V gene data show CDR1 as SEHNR and CDR2 as FQNEAQ (reference sequence). The germline V and J ends were trimmed by 1 base and 0 bases, with 6 bases remaining between them. In nucleotides, the CDR3 is TGTGCCAGCAGCTTAGGCCTCAACCAAGAGACCCAGTACTTC. This sequence encodes CASSLGLNQETQYF.

V usage is TRBV6-2 or TRBV6-3 and J usage is TRBJ1-1; TRBD1 is a possible D gene (5 bases). Germline V gene sequence: CDR1 MNHEY, CDR2 SVGEGT. The V gene lost 4 bases and the J gene lost 1 base, with 13 bases spanning the gap. The CDR3 has 15 residues. CDR3 in amino acids: CASSSPGWENTEAFF. CDR3 DNA sequence: TGTGCCAGCAGTTCGCCAGGGTGGGAGAACACTGAAGCTTTCTTT.

The chain employs TRBV29-1 and TRBJ1-4; D is uncertain. Germline V CDR1 and CDR2: SQVTM, ANQGSEA. The CDR3 is made up of 11 amino acids. With 8 bases removed from V and 11 bases from J, the gap between germline ends came to 15 bases. The CDR3, as DNA: TGCAGCTTGATTGACGGCGGGAAACTGTTTTTT. It specifies CSLIDGGKLFF.

The V gene is TRBV3-1 (or the pseudogene TRBV3-2), the J gene TRBJ2-5; TRBD1 agrees at 10 bases. The CDR3 sequence is 15 residues long. Per germline, CDR1 LGHDT and CDR2 YNNKEL (reference sequence). Trimming cost V 3 bases and J 3 bases; bases outside gene matches: 4. The CDR3 here is CASSHPGTGEETQYF. In nucleotides, the CDR3 is TGTGCCAGCAGCCACCCCGGGACAGGGGAAGAGACCCAGTACTTC.

The V and J genes are TRBV13 and TRBJ2-3; TRBD2 agrees at 9 bases. Germline CDR1 and CDR2: PRHDT and FYEKMQ (reference sequence). The CDR3 extends over 17 amino acids. V lost 0 bases, J lost 4 bases, and 8 bases stayed unmatched. CDR3 nucleotides: TGTGCCAGCAGCTTAGGAGGGCGGGGGGGTGAGGCAGATACGCAGTATTTT. Translated, it gives CASSLGGRGGEADTQYF.

The chain links TRBV30 to TRBJ1-1, with D perhaps TRBD1 (6 bases). Germline V gene data show CDR1 as GTSNPN and CDR2 as SVGIG (reference sequence). V was pared by 1 base and J by 10 bases, with 10 bases between. CDR3 length: 11 residues. The CDR3 reads CAWSGTGRAFF. The CDR3 bases are TGTGCCTGGAGTGGAACAGGGCGAGCTTTCTTT.

The chain carries TRBV5-4 and TRBJ1-6; D ambiguous. This CDR3 spans 14 amino acids. The germline V gene has CDR1 SGHNT and CDR2 YYREEE (reference sequence). Trimming stripped 4 bases from V and 8 bases from J, with 13 bases between. CDR3 loop: CASSPQAPYSPLHF. In DNA form, the CDR3 reads TGTGCCAGCAGCCCCCAGGCTCCGTATTCACCCCTCCACTTT.

This sequence joins TRBV9 and TRBJ1-2; weak D call: TRBD1 (5 bases). The germline gives CDR1 SGDLS, CDR2 YYNGEE. V lost 3 bases, J lost 4 bases, and 13 bases lay in between. CDR3 length equals 14 residues. The CDR3 here is CASSAGRTFYGYTF. The CDR3 coding sequence is TGTGCCAGCAGCGCGGGACGGACGTTCTATGGCTACACCTTC.